The source of this T cell receptor beta chain is a study of Ad26.COV2.S vaccination and SARS-CoV-2 variants. TCRdb's copy holds only in-frame clones and misses some; the assay was immunoSEQ multiplex PCR. The table records about 420,000 clones, approximately 88% of them present only once. The CDR3 runs to 14 residues. Treatment of the sample: some 20 received Ad26.COV2.S at low or high dose, single or two shots; about 5 received placebo; per-sample allocation not given. Specimens were obtained on day 63 following the first vaccine or placebo injection. V and J are TRBV21-1 and TRBJ2-1. TRBV21-1 counts as a pseudogene. The receptor was isolated from a person aged 18 to 65 who received the Ad26.COV2.S COVID-19 vaccine or a placebo. Specimen: peripheral blood, collected in a trial of Ad26.COV2.S vaccine versus placebo. The CDR3 DNA follows: TGTGCCAATCCGGCGCTGGGGTCTAACAATGAGCAGTTCTTC. Its translation: CANPALGSNNEQFF.